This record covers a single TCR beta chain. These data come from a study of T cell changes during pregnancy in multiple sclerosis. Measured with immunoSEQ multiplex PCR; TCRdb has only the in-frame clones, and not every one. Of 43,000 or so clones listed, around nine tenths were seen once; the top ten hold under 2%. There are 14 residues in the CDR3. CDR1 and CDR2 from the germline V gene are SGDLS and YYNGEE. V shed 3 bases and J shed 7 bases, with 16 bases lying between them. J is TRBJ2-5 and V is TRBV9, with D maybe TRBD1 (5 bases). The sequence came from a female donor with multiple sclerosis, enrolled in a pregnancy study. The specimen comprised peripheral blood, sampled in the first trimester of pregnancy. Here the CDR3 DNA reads TGTGCCAGCAGCGGGACAAACGGTTCGTGGACCCAGTACTTC. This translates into CASSGTNGSWTQYF.